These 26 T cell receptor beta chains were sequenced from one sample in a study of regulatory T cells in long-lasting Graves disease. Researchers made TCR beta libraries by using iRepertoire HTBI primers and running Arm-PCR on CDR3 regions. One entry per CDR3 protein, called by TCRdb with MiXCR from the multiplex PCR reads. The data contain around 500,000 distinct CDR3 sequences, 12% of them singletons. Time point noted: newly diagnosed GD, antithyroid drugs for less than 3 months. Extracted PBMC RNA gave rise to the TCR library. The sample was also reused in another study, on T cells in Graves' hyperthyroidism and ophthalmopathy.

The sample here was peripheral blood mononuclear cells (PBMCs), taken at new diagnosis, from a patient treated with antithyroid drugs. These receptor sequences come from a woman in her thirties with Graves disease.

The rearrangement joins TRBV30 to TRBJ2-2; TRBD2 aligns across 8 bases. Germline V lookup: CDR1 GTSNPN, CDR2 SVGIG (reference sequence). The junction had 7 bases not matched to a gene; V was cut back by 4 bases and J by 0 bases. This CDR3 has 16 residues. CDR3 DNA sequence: TGTGCCTGGACCCACCTTAGCGGGGCGAACACCGGGGAGCTGTTTTTT. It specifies CAWTHLSGANTGELFF.

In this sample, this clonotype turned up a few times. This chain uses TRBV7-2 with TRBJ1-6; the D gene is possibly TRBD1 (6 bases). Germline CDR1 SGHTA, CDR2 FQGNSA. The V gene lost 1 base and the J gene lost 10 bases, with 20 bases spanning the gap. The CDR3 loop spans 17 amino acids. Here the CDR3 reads CASSLGASRGNGSPLHF. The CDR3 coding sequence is TGTGCCAGCAGCTTAGGGGCGAGCAGGGGAAATGGATCACCCCTCCACTTT.

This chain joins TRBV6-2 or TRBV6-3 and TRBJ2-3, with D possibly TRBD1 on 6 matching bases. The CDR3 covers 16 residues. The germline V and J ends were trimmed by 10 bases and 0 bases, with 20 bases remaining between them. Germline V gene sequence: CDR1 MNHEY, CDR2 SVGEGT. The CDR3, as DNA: TGTGCCAAAAGGCATACTGGGGGCCCCAGCACAGATACGCAGTATTTT. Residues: CAKRHTGGPSTDTQYF.

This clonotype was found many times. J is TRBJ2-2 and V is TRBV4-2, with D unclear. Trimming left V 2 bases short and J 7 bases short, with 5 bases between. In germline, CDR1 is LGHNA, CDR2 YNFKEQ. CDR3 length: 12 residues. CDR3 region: CASSQMRGELFF. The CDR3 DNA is TGTGCCAGCAGCCAAATGCGCGGGGAGCTGTTTTTT.

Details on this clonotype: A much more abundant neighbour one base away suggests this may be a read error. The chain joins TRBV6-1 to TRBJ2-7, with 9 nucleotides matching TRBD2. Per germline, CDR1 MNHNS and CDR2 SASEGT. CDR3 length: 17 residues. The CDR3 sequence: CASSEEMGLAGLREQCF. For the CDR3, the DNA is TGTGCCAGCAGTGAAGAAATGGGGCTAGCGGGATTAAGGGAGCAGTGCTTC.

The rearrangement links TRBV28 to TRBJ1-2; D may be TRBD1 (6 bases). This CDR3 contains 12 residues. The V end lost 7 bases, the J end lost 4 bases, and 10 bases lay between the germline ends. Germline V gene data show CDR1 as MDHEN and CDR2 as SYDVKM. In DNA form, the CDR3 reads TGTGCCAGCAACCTACAGGGCTATGGCTACACCTTC. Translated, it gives CASNLQGYGYTF.

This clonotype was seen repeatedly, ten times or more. Here the CDR3 reads CASSLGGSTPTQYF. The CDR3 DNA reads TGTGCCAGCAGTTTGGGAGGGAGTACCCCTACGCAGTATTTT. The chain uses TRBV28 and TRBJ2-3; 7 nucleotides match TRBD2. V lost 3 bases to trimming and J lost 8 bases; unmatched junction nucleotides: 8. Germline V gene sequence: CDR1 MDHEN, CDR2 SYDVKM. There are 14 residues in the CDR3.

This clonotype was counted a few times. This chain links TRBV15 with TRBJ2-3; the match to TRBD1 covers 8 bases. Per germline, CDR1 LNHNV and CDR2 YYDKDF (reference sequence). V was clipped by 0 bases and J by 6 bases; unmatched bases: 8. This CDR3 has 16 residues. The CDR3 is CATSRDPTGVRDTQYF. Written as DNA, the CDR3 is TGTGCCACCAGCAGAGATCCGACAGGGGTACGGGATACGCAGTATTTT.

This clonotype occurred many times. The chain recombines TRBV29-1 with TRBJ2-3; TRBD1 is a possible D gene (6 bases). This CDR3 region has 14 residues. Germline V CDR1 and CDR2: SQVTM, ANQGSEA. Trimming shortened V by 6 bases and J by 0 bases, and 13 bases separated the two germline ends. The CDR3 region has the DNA TGCAGCGTCCAGGACAGACTCAGCACAGATACGCAGTATTTT. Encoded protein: CSVQDRLSTDTQYF.

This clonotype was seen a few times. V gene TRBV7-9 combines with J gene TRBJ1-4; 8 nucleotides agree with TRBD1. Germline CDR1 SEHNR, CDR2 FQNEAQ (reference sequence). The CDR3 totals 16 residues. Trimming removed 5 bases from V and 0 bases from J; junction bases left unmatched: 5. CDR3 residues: CASSLDRVATNEKLFF. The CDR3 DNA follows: TGTGCCAGCAGCCTGGACAGGGTTGCAACTAATGAAAAACTGTTTTTT.

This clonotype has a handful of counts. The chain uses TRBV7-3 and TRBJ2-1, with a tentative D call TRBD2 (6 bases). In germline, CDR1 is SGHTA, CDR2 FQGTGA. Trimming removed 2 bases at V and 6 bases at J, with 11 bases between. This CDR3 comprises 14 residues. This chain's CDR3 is CASSLQGGLNEQFF. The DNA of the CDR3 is TGTGCCAGCAGCTTACAAGGAGGGCTCAATGAGCAGTTCTTC.

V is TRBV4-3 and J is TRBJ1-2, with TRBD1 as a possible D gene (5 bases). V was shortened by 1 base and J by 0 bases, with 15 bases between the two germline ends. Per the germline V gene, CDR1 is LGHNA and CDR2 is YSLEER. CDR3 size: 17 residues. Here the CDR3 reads CASSQGGTRHTNYGYTF. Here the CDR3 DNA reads TGCGCCAGCAGCCAAGGGGGGACGCGACACACTAACTATGGCTACACCTTC.

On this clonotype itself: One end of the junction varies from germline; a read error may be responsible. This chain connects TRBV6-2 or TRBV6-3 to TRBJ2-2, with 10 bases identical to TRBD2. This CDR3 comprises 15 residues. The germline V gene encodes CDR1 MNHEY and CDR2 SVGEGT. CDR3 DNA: TGTGCCAGCAGTTACAGCGGGAGGGCGGCCGGGGGGCTGTTTTTT. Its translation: CASSYSGRAAGGLFF.

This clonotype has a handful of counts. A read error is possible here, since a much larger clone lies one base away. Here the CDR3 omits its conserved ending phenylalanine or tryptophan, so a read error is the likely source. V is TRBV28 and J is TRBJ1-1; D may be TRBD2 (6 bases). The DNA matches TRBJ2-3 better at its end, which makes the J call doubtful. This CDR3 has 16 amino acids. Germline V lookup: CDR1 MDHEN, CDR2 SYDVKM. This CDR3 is CASSYGAGRRTDTQYL. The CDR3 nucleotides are TGTGCCAGCAGCTACGGGGCGGGACGAAGAACAGATACGCAGTATCTT.

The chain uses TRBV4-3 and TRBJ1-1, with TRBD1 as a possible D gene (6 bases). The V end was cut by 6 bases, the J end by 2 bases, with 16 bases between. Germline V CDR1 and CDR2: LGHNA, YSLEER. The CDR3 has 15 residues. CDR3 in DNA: TGCGCCAGCAGGCCCTATCCAGGGGCAAACACTGAAGCTTTCTTT. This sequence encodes CASRPYPGANTEAFF.

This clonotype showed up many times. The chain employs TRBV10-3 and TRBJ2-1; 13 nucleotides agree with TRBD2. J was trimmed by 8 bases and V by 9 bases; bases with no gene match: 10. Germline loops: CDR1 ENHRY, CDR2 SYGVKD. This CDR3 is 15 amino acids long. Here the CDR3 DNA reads TGTGCCATAAAGCCCGGACTAGCGGGAGTTGATGAGCAGTTCTTC. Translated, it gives CAIKPGLAGVDEQFF.

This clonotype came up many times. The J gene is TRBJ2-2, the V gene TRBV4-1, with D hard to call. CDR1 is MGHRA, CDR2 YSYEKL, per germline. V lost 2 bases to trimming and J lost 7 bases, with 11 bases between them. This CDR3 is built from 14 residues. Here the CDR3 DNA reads TGCGCCAGCAGCCAATGGCTCGACCTCGGGGAGCTGTTTTTT. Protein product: CASSQWLDLGELFF.

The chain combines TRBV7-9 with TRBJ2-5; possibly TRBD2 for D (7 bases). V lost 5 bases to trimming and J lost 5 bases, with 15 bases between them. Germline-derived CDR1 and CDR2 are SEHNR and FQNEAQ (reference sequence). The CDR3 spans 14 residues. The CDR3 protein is CASSPKGGTETQYF. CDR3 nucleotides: TGTGCCAGCAGCCCGAAGGGGGGGACGGAGACCCAGTACTTC.

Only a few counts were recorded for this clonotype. CDR3: CASSQVAGLATGELFF. Here the CDR3 DNA reads TGCGCCAGCAGCCAAGTAGCGGGATTGGCCACCGGGGAGCTGTTTTTT. The chain combines TRBV4-3 with TRBJ2-2, with TRBD2 matching 8 bases. The CDR3 has 16 residues. The junction had 5 bases not matched to a gene; V was cut back by 1 base and J by 4 bases. Germline assignment: CDR1 LGHNA and CDR2 YSLEER.

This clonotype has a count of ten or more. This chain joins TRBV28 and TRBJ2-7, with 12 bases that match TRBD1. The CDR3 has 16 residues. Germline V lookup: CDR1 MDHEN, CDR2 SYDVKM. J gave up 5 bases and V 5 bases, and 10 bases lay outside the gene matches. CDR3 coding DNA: TGTGCCAGCAGTCTATCTCCGGGACAGGGGGCCCACGAGCAGTACTTC. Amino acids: CASSLSPGQGAHEQYF.

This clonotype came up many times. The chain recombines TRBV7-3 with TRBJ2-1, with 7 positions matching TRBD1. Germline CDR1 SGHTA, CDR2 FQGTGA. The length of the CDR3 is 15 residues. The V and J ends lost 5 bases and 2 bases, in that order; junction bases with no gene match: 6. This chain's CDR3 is CASSEQGSTYNEQFF. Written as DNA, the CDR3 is TGTGCCAGCAGCGAACAGGGGAGCACCTACAATGAGCAGTTCTTC.

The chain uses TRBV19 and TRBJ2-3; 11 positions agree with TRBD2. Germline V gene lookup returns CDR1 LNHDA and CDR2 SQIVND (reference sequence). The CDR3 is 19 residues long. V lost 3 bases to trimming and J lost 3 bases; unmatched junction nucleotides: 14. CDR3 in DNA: TGTGCCAGTAGTATCCTGATTAGCGGGAGGGCCGGTGGGACAGATACGCAGTATTTT. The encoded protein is CASSILISGRAGGTDTQYF.

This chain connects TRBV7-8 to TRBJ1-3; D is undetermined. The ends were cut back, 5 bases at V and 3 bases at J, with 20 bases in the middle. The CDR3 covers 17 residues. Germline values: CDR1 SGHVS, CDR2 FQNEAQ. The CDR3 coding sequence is TGTGCCAGCAGCGTCGGTCCTCAGCGGCCGGATGGAAACACCATATATTTT. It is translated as CASSVGPQRPDGNTIYF.

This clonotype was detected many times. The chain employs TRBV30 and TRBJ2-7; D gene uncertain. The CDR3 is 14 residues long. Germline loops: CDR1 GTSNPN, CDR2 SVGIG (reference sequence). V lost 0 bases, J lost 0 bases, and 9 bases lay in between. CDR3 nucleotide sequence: TGTGCCTGGAGTGTACGGCACCTCTCCTACGAGCAGTACTTC. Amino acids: CAWSVRHLSYEQYF.

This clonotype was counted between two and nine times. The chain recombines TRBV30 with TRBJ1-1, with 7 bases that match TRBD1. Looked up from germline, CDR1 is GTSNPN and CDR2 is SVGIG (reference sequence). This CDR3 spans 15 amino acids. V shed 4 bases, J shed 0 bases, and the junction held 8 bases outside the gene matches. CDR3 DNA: TGTGCCTGGAACAGGGGCCTGAACATGAACACTGAAGCTTTCTTT. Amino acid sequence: CAWNRGLNMNTEAFF.

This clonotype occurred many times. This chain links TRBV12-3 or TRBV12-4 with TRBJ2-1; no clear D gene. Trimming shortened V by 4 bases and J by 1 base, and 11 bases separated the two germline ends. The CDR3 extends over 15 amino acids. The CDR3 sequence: CASSWTGASYNEQFF. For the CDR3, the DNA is TGTGCCAGCAGTTGGACGGGTGCTTCCTACAATGAGCAGTTCTTC.